This entry describes one T cell receptor (beta chain). In germline, CDR1 is SGHNT, CDR2 YENEEA. The V gene lost 5 bases and the J gene lost 7 bases, with 14 bases spanning the gap. The CDR3 is 14 residues long. Assay used: immunoSEQ multiplex PCR; TCRdb lists only in-frame clones, some missing. This table has some 530,000 clones, 81% appearing once. This sample is drawn from a study of shared clonotypes between healthy human individuals. The rearrangement joins TRBV11-3 to TRBJ2-2; D remains ambiguous. The specimen sequenced was PBMCs. This TCR was sampled from a woman in her thirties or forties in good health. Some clones in this sample may be carry-over from other donors' samples. CDR3 DNA: TGTGCCAGCAGCCCTCGTCCCGATAGCGGGGAGCTGTTTTTT. This codes for CASSPRPDSGELFF.